Below, 9 T cell receptor beta chains from the same sample are listed, as sequenced in a study of T cell repertoires in cytomegalovirus infection. These receptors are not linked to any known antigen. A single record per CDR3 protein comes from TCRdb applying MiXCR to the reads. The table includes roughly 340,000 distinct CDR3 sequences, under 35% detected once. The source was cultured PBMCs, collected from culture after CMV antigen stimulation. Source of these receptors: a human donor in good health (CMV status not recorded). Some clones in this sample may be carry-over from other donors' samples.

The chain links TRBV2 to TRBJ2-7, with 12 bases aligning to TRBD2. In germline, CDR1 is SNHLY, CDR2 FYNNEI. The CDR3 has 17 residues. Trimming removed 7 bases from V and 0 bases from J; junction bases left unmatched: 10. The CDR3 sequence is CASKHATSGGHSYEQYF. CDR3 DNA: TGTGCCAGCAAACACGCGACTAGCGGGGGTCACTCCTACGAGCAGTACTTC.

This chain joins TRBV29-1 and TRBJ1-1; 7 bases match TRBD1. With V trimmed by 4 bases and J by 1 base, 9 bases remained unmatched. This CDR3 is 15 amino acids long. Germline V lookup: CDR1 SQVTM, CDR2 ANQGSEA. CDR3 in DNA: TGCAGCGTTGTCTCCACTCGGACAGGGAACACTGAAGCTTTCTTT. Its protein is CSVVSTRTGNTEAFF.

CDR3 DNA sequence: TGTGCCAGCAGTTTGACAGGGGGAGAGGGCAATCAGCCCCAGCATTTT. This translates into CASSLTGGEGNQPQHF. The chain links TRBV27 to TRBJ1-5; 9 bases line up with TRBD1. The V gene's germline CDR1 is MNHEY and CDR2 SMNVEV (reference sequence). V was pared by 3 bases and J by 2 bases, with 5 bases of the junction left unmatched. The CDR3 sequence is 16 residues long.

The chain links TRBV30 to TRBJ1-5; D is unresolved. The CDR3 extends over 13 amino acids. Trimming took 1 base from V and 4 from J, leaving 8 bases between them. CDR1 and CDR2 from the germline V gene are GTSNPN and SVGIG (reference sequence). CDR3 residues: CAWSGGSNQPQHF. The DNA of the CDR3 is TGTGCCTGGAGTGGCGGCAGTAATCAGCCCCAGCATTTT.

This clonotype has a handful of counts. The gene calls are TRBV15 and TRBJ1-2; perhaps TRBD1 as D (6 bases). This CDR3 spans 15 amino acids. V was pared by 4 bases and J by 8 bases, with 20 bases between. Germline CDR1 and CDR2: LNHNV and YYDKDF (reference sequence). The DNA of the CDR3 is TGTGCCACCAGCACCTCCAAGAAGGGGGTAGGAGGCTACACCTTC. Amino acids: CATSTSKKGVGGYTF.

V and J are TRBV10-3 and TRBJ1-4, with D unresolved. The length of the CDR3 is 14 residues. Between the trimmed V and J ends, which lost 9 bases and 4 bases, there was a span of 15 bases. Germline CDR1 ENHRY, CDR2 SYGVKD. The CDR3 here is CAIADRANNEKLFF. The CDR3, as DNA: TGTGCCATTGCTGACCGAGCCAATAATGAAAAACTGTTTTTT.

This clonotype was picked up a small number of times. This CDR3 is CASSSNLAKNIQYF. DNA for the CDR3: TGTGCCAGCAGTTCGAATCTAGCCAAAAACATTCAGTACTTC. The V call is TRBV27, the J call TRBJ2-4, with D uncertain. CDR3 length: 14 residues. With 4 bases removed from V and 0 bases from J, the gap between germline ends came to 7 bases. CDR1 is MNHEY and CDR2 is SMNVEV in the germline V gene (reference sequence).

This clonotype was seen just once. CDR3 residues: CASSYSGDGTEAFF. Written as DNA, the CDR3 is TGTGCCAGCAGTTACTCGGGGGACGGCACTGAAGCTTTCTTT. The gene calls are TRBV6-6 and TRBJ1-1; D possibly corresponds to TRBD1 (5 bases). Germline V CDR1 and CDR2: MNHNY, SVGAGI (reference sequence). There are 14 residues in the CDR3. V lost 0 bases and J 4 bases, leaving 9 bases between the germline ends.

This sequence joins TRBV5-6 and TRBJ1-4; D is unclear. CDR1 is SGHDT, CDR2 YYEEEE, per germline. V was pared by 3 bases and J by 6 bases, with 12 bases between. The CDR3 totals 14 residues. CDR3 loop: CASSSRGEDEKLFF. For the CDR3, the DNA is TGTGCCAGCAGCTCCCGGGGTGAGGATGAAAAACTGTTTTTT.